The 28 T cell receptor beta chains reported below all come from one sample, sequenced in a study of technical replicates of blood from several donors. Using immunoSEQ multiplex PCR, the repertoire was profiled, and TCRdb retains in-frame clones only, with some absent. This sample carries about 70,000 clones, 94% of them seen once, and the ten largest clones take about 0.38%. The sequenced material came from T cells isolated from PBMCs. The receptor set was obtained from a human donor in good health.

The chain employs TRBV7-2 and TRBJ1-4, with D hard to call. The CDR3 has 17 amino acids. V gave up 5 bases and J gave up 1 base, with 17 bases separating them. Germline V gives CDR1 SGHTA, CDR2 FQGNSA. CDR3 nucleotides: TGTGCCAGCAGCAAAGACCCACCGGGAGGAACTAATGAAAAACTGTTTTTT. This sequence encodes CASSKDPPGGTNEKLFF. Drawing the rest from reference TRBV7-2 and TRBJ1-4, the complete variable domain is GAGVSQSPSNKVTEKGKDVELRCDPISGHTALYWYRQSLGQGLEFLIYFQGNSAPDKSGLPSDRFSAERTGGSVSTLTIQRTQQEDSAVYLCASSKDPPGGTNEKLFFGSGTQLSVL.

The chain joins TRBV4-3 to TRBJ2-7; 12 bases map to TRBD2. The CDR3 consists of 16 residues. Trimming removed 4 bases from V and 2 bases from J; junction bases left unmatched: 6. CDR1 is LGHNA, CDR2 YSLEER, per germline. The CDR3 loop is CASSRTRTSGTYEQYF. Written as DNA, the CDR3 is TGCGCCAGCAGCCGAACTAGGACTAGCGGGACCTACGAGCAGTACTTC.

The V call is TRBV5-1, the J call TRBJ1-2; D is unclear. V gave up 0 bases and J gave up 4 bases, with 10 bases separating them. Germline lookup yields CDR1 SGHRS and CDR2 YFSETQ. The CDR3 length is 14 residues. CDR3 sequence (DNA): TGCGCCAGCAGCTTGGAACGGAGCCTCTATGGCTACACCTTC. This encodes CASSLERSLYGYTF.

The chain employs TRBV4-1 and TRBJ2-3, with TRBD2 matching 11 bases. V was clipped by 1 base and J by 1 base; unmatched bases: 16. In germline, CDR1 is MGHRA, CDR2 YSYEKL. The CDR3 length is 21 residues. CDR3 DNA sequence: TGCGCCAGCAGCCAAGCCAGAGGACAGCCTTTGACTAGCGGGGGCACAGATACGCAGTATTTT. Amino acid sequence: CASSQARGQPLTSGGTDTQYF.

The chain is built from TRBV18 and TRBJ1-4, with 11 bases that match TRBD1. The CDR3 runs 15 residues. The V gene's germline CDR1 is KGHSH and CDR2 LQKENI. With V trimmed by 0 bases and J by 8 bases, 2 bases remained unmatched. CDR3 loop: CASSPPGQGEEKLFF. The DNA of the CDR3 is TGTGCCAGCTCACCACCGGGACAGGGGGAGGAAAAACTGTTTTTT.

J is TRBJ2-7 and V is TRBV6-5; no definite D call. This CDR3 is built from 13 residues. Germline V gene data show CDR1 as MNHEY and CDR2 as SVGAGI. Trimming pared 6 bases from V and 6 bases from J, leaving 15 bases between. The DNA for the CDR3 is TGTGCCAGCAGGTCGGGTGGAGTATCCGAGCAGTACTTC. Translated: CASRSGGVSEQYF.

This clone appeared a single time. This chain links TRBV7-2 with TRBJ1-1; D is unresolved. Per germline, CDR1 SGHTA and CDR2 FQGNSA. V shed 2 bases and J shed 2 bases, with 9 bases lying between them. This CDR3 region has 14 residues. The CDR3 DNA sequence: TGTGCCAGCAGCTTAATGCGGGGAAACACTGAAGCTTTCTTT. It specifies CASSLMRGNTEAFF.

The chain employs TRBV7-9 and TRBJ1-5, with D perhaps TRBD1 (5 bases). Trimming cost V 2 bases and J 3 bases, with 8 bases left between them. CDR1 and CDR2 (germline): SEHNR, FQNEAQ (reference sequence). This CDR3 contains 14 residues. CDR3 sequence reads: CASSLWGDNQPQHF. In DNA form, the CDR3 reads TGTGCCAGCAGCTTATGGGGGGACAATCAGCCCCAGCATTTT.

The chain recombines TRBV9 with TRBJ1-3; TRBD1 matches at 7 bases. Germline V gene lookup returns CDR1 SGDLS and CDR2 YYNGEE. V trimming: 3 bases; J trimming: 4 bases; junction bases outside the gene matches: 7. This CDR3 contains 15 residues. The CDR3 protein is CASSATGTAGNTIYF. CDR3 DNA: TGTGCCAGCAGCGCCACCGGGACAGCAGGAAACACCATATATTTT.

The rearrangement links TRBV27 to TRBJ1-5, with 7 bases identical to TRBD1. The junction had 4 bases not matched to a gene; V was cut back by 5 bases and J by 3 bases. CDR1 and CDR2 (germline): MNHEY, SMNVEV (reference sequence). CDR3 length: 14 residues. The DNA for the CDR3 is TGTGCCAGCAGTCTAACAGGGGTCAATCAGCCCCAGCATTTT. It yields the protein CASSLTGVNQPQHF.

This sequence joins TRBV19 and TRBJ1-4; 7 bases line up with TRBD1. The V gene end was trimmed by 4 bases and the J gene end by 4 bases; junction bases not matched to a gene: 6. The CDR3 is made up of 15 amino acids. Germline V CDR1 and CDR2: LNHDA, SQIVND (reference sequence). The CDR3 sequence: CASSTGTAGNEKLFF. The CDR3 DNA sequence: TGTGCCAGTAGTACTGGGACAGCTGGTAATGAAAAACTGTTTTTT.

This clone has only one observation. This chain joins TRBV4-1 and TRBJ2-2; 12 bases map to TRBD2. This CDR3 has 17 amino acids. The V and J ends lost 1 base and 3 bases, in that order; junction bases with no gene match: 3. Germline lookup yields CDR1 MGHRA and CDR2 YSYEKL. CDR3 protein: CASSQGLAGVYTGELFF. CDR3 bases: TGCGCCAGCAGCCAAGGACTAGCGGGAGTTTACACCGGGGAGCTGTTTTTT.

This rearrangement joins TRBV15 to TRBJ1-2, with 11 bases lining up with TRBD1. CDR1 and CDR2 (germline): LNHNV, YYDKDF (reference sequence). The CDR3 contains 15 residues. The V segment lost 1 base and the J segment 7 bases; nucleotides outside the gene matches: 5. CDR3 in amino acids: CATSRARDRGSGYTF. For the CDR3, the DNA is TGTGCCACCAGCAGAGCCCGGGACAGGGGGTCTGGCTACACCTTC.

The chain links TRBV27 to TRBJ2-3; D is possibly TRBD1 (5 bases). CDR3 size: 12 residues. The V gene's germline CDR1 is MNHEY and CDR2 SMNVEV (reference sequence). Trimming took off 5 bases at V and 5 bases at J, with 8 bases between the two ends. CDR3 sequence reads: CASSRGEDTQYF. The CDR3 DNA reads TGTGCCAGCAGTAGGGGTGAAGATACGCAGTATTTT.

The J gene is TRBJ1-4, the V gene TRBV6-5, with no clear D. There are 16 residues in the CDR3. Germline lookup yields CDR1 MNHEY and CDR2 SVGAGI. The germline V and J ends were trimmed by 3 bases and 5 bases, with 16 bases remaining between them. The CDR3 is CASSYSPLSRNEKLFF. CDR3 nucleotides: TGTGCCAGCAGTTATTCCCCCTTATCCCGGAATGAAAAACTGTTTTTT.

Only one count was recorded for this clone. This chain connects TRBV30 to TRBJ1-2; the D is unclear. Germline CDR1 reads GTSNPN; CDR2 reads SVGIG (reference sequence). Trimming shortened V by 0 bases and J by 4 bases, and 9 bases separated the two germline ends. The CDR3 length is 13 residues. As DNA, the CDR3 is TGTGCCTGGAGTGTACTTTCAAGCTATGGCTACACCTTC. It translates to CAWSVLSSYGYTF.

This clone was observed a few times. J is TRBJ1-1 and V is TRBV6-5; D ambiguous. The CDR3 extends over 13 amino acids. V was cut by 4 bases and J by 1 base, with 7 bases left in between. CDR1 is MNHEY and CDR2 is SVGAGI in the germline V gene. The CDR3 loop reads CASSSNRNTEAFF. The CDR3 region has the DNA TGTGCCAGCAGTTCCAACAGGAACACTGAAGCTTTCTTT.

This chain uses TRBV30 with TRBJ2-5; 9 nucleotides agree with TRBD2. The V gene's germline CDR1 is GTSNPN and CDR2 SVGIG (reference sequence). This CDR3 spans 13 amino acids. V shed 0 bases, J shed 7 bases, and the junction held 3 bases outside the gene matches. CDR3 residues: CAWSVGREGTQYF. As DNA, the CDR3 is TGTGCCTGGAGTGTTGGGCGGGAGGGGACCCAGTACTTC.

The chain recombines TRBV9 with TRBJ1-2, with D possibly TRBD1 on 6 matching bases. This CDR3 is built from 15 residues. CDR1 is SGDLS, CDR2 YYNGEE, per germline. The ends were cut back, 1 base at V and 3 bases at J, with 13 bases in the middle. This CDR3 reads CASSVSSGAYYGYTF. The CDR3 DNA follows: TGTGCCAGCAGCGTATCATCAGGGGCCTACTATGGCTACACCTTC.

V is TRBV7-9 and J is TRBJ2-5, with D possibly being TRBD2 (6 bases). CDR3 length: 15 amino acids. Trimming removed 5 bases at V and 0 bases at J, with 13 bases between. CDR1 and CDR2 (germline): SEHNR, FQNEAQ (reference sequence). CDR3 in DNA: TGTGCCAGCAGCGGGGGGAGGAGGTACCAAGAGACCCAGTACTTC. Translated: CASSGGRRYQETQYF.

The V call is TRBV4-2, the J call TRBJ2-7; 9 bases agree with TRBD2. The germline CDR1 and CDR2 sequences are LGHNA and YNFKEQ. Trimming took 1 base from V and 3 from J; bases not matched to a gene: 10. CDR3 length: 17 residues. DNA for the CDR3: TGTGCCAGCAGCCAAGTCAGGCTAGCGGGGATAAACTACGAGCAGTACTTC. Translation: CASSQVRLAGINYEQYF.

The chain links TRBV6-6 to TRBJ2-1, with 11 bases identical to TRBD2. Germline V gene lookup returns CDR1 MNHNY and CDR2 SVGAGI (reference sequence). J gave up 4 bases and V 6 bases, and 8 bases lay outside the gene matches. The CDR3 is 16 amino acids. CDR3 sequence reads: CASSPSGTSGYNEQFF. In DNA, the CDR3 is TGTGCCAGCAGCCCGTCGGGGACTAGCGGTTACAATGAGCAGTTCTTC.

The chain is built from TRBV28 and TRBJ2-2; D not certain. Trimming cost V 6 bases and J 7 bases, with 9 bases left between them. This CDR3 spans 12 amino acids. Germline V gene sequence: CDR1 MDHEN, CDR2 SYDVKM. The CDR3 region is CASRRSYGELFF. In nucleotides, the CDR3 is TGTGCCAGCAGACGTAGCTACGGGGAGCTGTTTTTT.

This CDR3 is CASSLLLAGVTDTQYF. Written as DNA, the CDR3 is TGTGCCAGCAGCCTCCTACTAGCGGGAGTCACAGATACGCAGTATTTT. This chain joins TRBV5-4 and TRBJ2-3; 11 bases agree with TRBD2. The ends lost 4 bases at V and 2 bases at J; junction bases unmatched: 6. The CDR3 is 16 residues long. The germline CDR1 and CDR2 sequences are SGHNT and YYREEE (reference sequence).

The CDR3 bases are TGTGCCAGCAGTTCCGTTCGCCAAGAGACCCAGTACTTC. This gives the protein CASSSVRQETQYF. The chain employs TRBV7-2 and TRBJ2-5; no clear D. In germline, CDR1 is SGHTA, CDR2 FQGNSA. V was shortened by 6 bases and J by 1 base, with 9 bases between the two germline ends. This CDR3 contains 13 residues.

The J gene is TRBJ1-5, the V gene TRBV7-2; no clear D gene. V was cut by 2 bases and J by 4 bases, with 9 bases left in between. From germline, CDR1 is SGHTA and CDR2 FQGNSA. This CDR3 spans 14 amino acids. CDR3 sequence reads: CASSLSARNQPQHF. The CDR3, as DNA: TGTGCCAGCAGCTTAAGCGCGCGAAATCAGCCCCAGCATTTT.

The chain carries TRBV5-1 and TRBJ2-1, with TRBD2 identical over 8 bases. Trimming removed 6 bases from V and 3 bases from J; junction bases left unmatched: 11. The germline V gene encodes CDR1 SGHRS and CDR2 YFSETQ. The CDR3 totals 16 residues. CDR3 residues: CASNLAGLVRYNEQFF. The CDR3 nucleotides are TGCGCCAGCAACTTAGCGGGACTTGTCCGCTACAATGAGCAGTTCTTC.

The CDR3 loop reads CASSPSVGYNEQFF. For the CDR3, the DNA is TGTGCCAGCTCCCCTAGCGTGGGATACAATGAGCAGTTCTTC. This chain joins TRBV18 and TRBJ2-1, with D possibly TRBD2 on 6 matching bases. Trimming removed 6 bases at V and 4 bases at J, with 13 bases between. The CDR3 has 14 amino acids. CDR1 and CDR2 from the germline V gene are KGHSH and LQKENI.